This TCR beta chain stems from a study of control samples from healthy donors and cancer patients. With 0 bases removed from V and 6 bases from J, the gap between germline ends came to 8 bases. CDR3 length: 13 amino acids. From germline, CDR1 is LNHNV and CDR2 YYDKDF (reference sequence). The protocol was immunoSEQ multiplex PCR, while the TCRdb copy is restricted to in-frame clones and leaves out a portion. This table has approximately 140,000 clones, more than 90% appearing once. V and J are TRBV15 and TRBJ1-1; D is unclear. The sequence came from a man under 40 in good health. Material for sequencing was blood. The CDR3 DNA reads as TGTGCCACCAGCAGAGATATTGGGGCTGAAGCTTTCTTT. This codes for CATSRDIGAEAFF.